Presented here are 2 T cell receptor beta chains from one specimen sequenced in a study of shared clonotypes between healthy human individuals. The naive CD8 fraction comprised CD45RO-negative cells positively selected for CCR7 and excluded terminally differentiated effector memory CD45RA+ cells. Some clones are missing from TCRdb's copy, which holds only in-frame ones; the method was immunoSEQ multiplex PCR. The repertoire holds about 590,000 clones, with around 95% as singletons. The sample consisted of naive CD8+ T cells sorted from blood. The source of these receptors is a woman between 25 and 40 years old in good health.

This chain connects TRBV6-1 to TRBJ2-7, with no clear D. From germline, CDR1 is MNHNS and CDR2 SASEGT. The V end was cut by 0 bases, the J end by 2 bases, with 11 bases between. This CDR3 spans 15 amino acids. The CDR3 spells CASSEALRLTYEQYF. CDR3 nucleotides: TGTGCCAGCAGTGAAGCGCTCAGGCTTACCTACGAGCAGTACTTC.

The chain is built from TRBV18 and TRBJ1-4, with 7 positions matching TRBD1. The CDR3 spans 16 residues. V lost 1 base and J lost 8; bases outside the gene matches: 10. Germline CDR1 reads KGHSH; CDR2 reads LQKENI. CDR3 in amino acids: CASSPRAQGMGEKLFF. CDR3 DNA sequence: TGTGCCAGCTCACCACGCGCACAGGGGATGGGGGAAAAACTGTTTTTT. The variable domain in full, with the rest retrieved from reference TRBV18 and TRBJ1-4, is NAGVMQNPRHLVRRRGQEARLRCSPMKGHSHVYWYRQLPEEGLKFMVYLQKENIIDESGMPKERFSAEFPKEGPSILRIQQVVRGDSAAYFCASSPRAQGMGEKLFFGSGTQLSVL.